A single sample gave rise to the 13 T cell receptor beta chains below, sequenced in a study of CD4+ T cells in melanoma (dated by TCRdb to between 2021 and 2024). Libraries came from the immunoSEQ multiplex PCR assay. TCRdb limited this immuneACCESS table to in-frame rearrangements with V and J called. A share of clones is missing; checked studies link under half to unresolved V genes, and the rest is unexplained. Within this sample are roughly 18,000 clones, with about four fifths of them counted one time only. Together, the top ten hold around 5.4% of the sample. The sample consisted of cells from a culture (not recorded whether cultured in vitro). All receptors come from a human donor with melanoma.

This clone was detected once. The chain uses TRBV6-1 and TRBJ1-2; D gene ambiguous. From germline, CDR1 is MNHNS and CDR2 SASEGT. There are 13 residues in the CDR3. The V end was cut by 6 bases, the J end by 2 bases, with 10 bases between. The CDR3, as DNA: TGTGCCAGCAGCGCCACTAGAAACTATGGCTACACCTTC. Its translation is CASSATRNYGYTF.

The chain employs TRBV19 and TRBJ2-1; TRBD2 aligns across 8 bases. The CDR3 contains 16 residues. The germline V gene has CDR1 LNHDA and CDR2 SQIVND (reference sequence). The J segment lost 2 bases and the V segment lost 3 bases, leaving 6 bases of the junction unmatched. The CDR3 is CASSITGGPPYNEQFF. The CDR3 bases are TGTGCCAGTAGTATTACGGGGGGGCCCCCCTACAATGAGCAGTTCTTC.

V usage is TRBV27 and J usage is TRBJ1-2; 8 positions agree with TRBD1. The length of the CDR3 is 17 residues. Germline CDR1 reads MNHEY; CDR2 reads SMNVEV (reference sequence). The trim removed 0 bases at V and 8 bases at J, leaving 14 bases unmatched. CDR3 bases: TGTGCCAGCAGTTTATCCGGCCTCCACAGGGGGAAAGGAGGCTACACCTTC. Translation: CASSLSGLHRGKGGYTF.

This chain's CDR3 is CASSLVRTGVNSPLHF. In nucleotides, the CDR3 is TGTGCCAGCAGCTTAGTGCGGACAGGGGTTAATTCACCCCTCCACTTT. The rearrangement uses TRBV7-2 and TRBJ1-6, with 9 bases that match TRBD1. From germline, CDR1 is SGHTA and CDR2 FQGNSA. CDR3 size: 16 residues. The ends lost 1 base at V and 6 bases at J; junction bases unmatched: 4.

The V gene is TRBV6-5, the J gene TRBJ1-2; perhaps TRBD1 as D (5 bases). V gave up 3 bases and J gave up 3 bases, with 8 bases separating them. Germline V gives CDR1 MNHEY, CDR2 SVGAGI. The CDR3 consists of 13 residues. CDR3: CASSYQGDYGYTF. The CDR3 bases are TGTGCCAGCAGTTATCAGGGTGACTATGGCTACACCTTC.

This chain uses TRBV27 with TRBJ2-1; the match to TRBD1 covers 7 bases. Trimming took 5 bases from V and 9 from J; bases not matched to a gene: 7. Germline CDR1 is MNHEY and CDR2 is SMNVEV (reference sequence). The CDR3 covers 13 residues. This CDR3 is CASSPQGVGEQFF. The CDR3 DNA sequence: TGTGCCAGCAGTCCTCAGGGGGTCGGTGAGCAGTTCTTC.

The chain carries TRBV2 and TRBJ1-3; 8 positions agree with TRBD1. This CDR3 is 14 amino acids long. Germline V gene data show CDR1 as SNHLY and CDR2 as FYNNEI. The V and J ends lost 6 bases and 3 bases, in that order; junction bases with no gene match: 4. The CDR3, as DNA: TGTGCCAGCAGAGGGACAGGTGGTGGAAACACCATATATTTT. It yields the protein CASRGTGGGNTIYF.

The chain carries TRBV6-4 and TRBJ2-7; D might be TRBD1 (5 bases). V was cut by 6 bases and J by 6 bases, with 30 bases left in between. The CDR3 is 18 residues long. Looked up from germline, CDR1 is MRHNA and CDR2 is SNTAGT. DNA of the CDR3: TGTGCCAGCAGCATGCAGGGTGATCTCGGTGATAAAAGTGGCGAGCAGTACTTC. This encodes CASSMQGDLGDKSGEQYF.

The chain recombines TRBV5-1 with TRBJ2-3; tentatively, D is TRBD2 (6 bases). V lost 3 bases and J lost 0, with 17 bases in between. This CDR3 contains 17 residues. Germline V gene sequence: CDR1 SGHRS, CDR2 YFSETQ. The CDR3 sequence is CASSYGVLAMSTDTQYF. The CDR3 coding sequence is TGCGCCAGCAGCTACGGAGTCCTAGCGATGAGCACAGATACGCAGTATTTT.

The genes are TRBV30 and TRBJ1-5, with a tentative D call TRBD1 (6 bases). CDR3 length: 16 amino acids. Trimming pared 2 bases from V and 3 bases from J, leaving 17 bases between. CDR1 GTSNPN and CDR2 SVGIG come from the germline V gene (reference sequence). CDR3 coding DNA: TGTGCCTGGAGTTACGGGGGGGCAGGAAACAATCAGCCCCAGCATTTT. Encoded protein: CAWSYGGAGNNQPQHF.

The J gene is TRBJ2-3, the V gene TRBV7-9; 8 nucleotides line up with TRBD1. Germline lookup yields CDR1 SEHNR and CDR2 FQNEAQ (reference sequence). The CDR3 length is 17 residues. V shed 4 bases, J shed 6 bases, and the junction held 15 bases outside the gene matches. The DNA for the CDR3 is TGTGCCAGCAGCTCATCCGGGACAGGAGCCTGGACGGATACGCAGTATTTT. Translation: CASSSSGTGAWTDTQYF.

J is TRBJ2-7 and V is TRBV4-1, with unresolved D. The CDR3 is 17 amino acids. Germline values: CDR1 MGHRA, CDR2 YSYEKL. With 4 bases removed from V and 2 bases from J, the gap between germline ends came to 21 bases. CDR3 amino acids: CASSLYPGEVMPYEQYF. As DNA, the CDR3 is TGCGCCAGCAGCCTTTACCCCGGCGAGGTGATGCCCTACGAGCAGTACTTC.

About this clone: At one end the junction does not follow the germline gene, possibly because of a read error. This CDR3 is also generated by other DNA sequences in the sample. This chain joins TRBV4-1 and TRBJ2-3, with D perhaps TRBD1 or TRBD2 (5 bases each). This CDR3 region has 14 residues. Germline CDR1 and CDR2: MGHRA and YSYEKL. CDR3 sequence reads: CASSQEGSTDTQYF. DNA of the CDR3: TGTGCCAGCAGCCAAGAGGGGAGCACAGATACGCAGTATTTT.